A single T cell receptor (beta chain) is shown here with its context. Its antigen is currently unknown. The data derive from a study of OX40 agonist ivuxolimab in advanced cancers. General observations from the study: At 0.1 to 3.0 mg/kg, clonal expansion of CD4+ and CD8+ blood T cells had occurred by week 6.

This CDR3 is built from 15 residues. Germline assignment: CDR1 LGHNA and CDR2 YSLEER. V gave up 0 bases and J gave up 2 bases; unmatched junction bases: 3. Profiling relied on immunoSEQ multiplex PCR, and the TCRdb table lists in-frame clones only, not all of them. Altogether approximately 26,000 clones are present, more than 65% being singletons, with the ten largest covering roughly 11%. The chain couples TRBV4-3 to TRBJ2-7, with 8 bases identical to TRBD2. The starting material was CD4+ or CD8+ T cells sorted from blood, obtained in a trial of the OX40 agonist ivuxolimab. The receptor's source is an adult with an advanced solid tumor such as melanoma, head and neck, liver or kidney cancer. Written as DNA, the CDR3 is TGCGCCAGCAGCCAAGAAGGGACTAGTCCCTACGAGCAGTACTTC. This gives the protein CASSQEGTSPYEQYF.